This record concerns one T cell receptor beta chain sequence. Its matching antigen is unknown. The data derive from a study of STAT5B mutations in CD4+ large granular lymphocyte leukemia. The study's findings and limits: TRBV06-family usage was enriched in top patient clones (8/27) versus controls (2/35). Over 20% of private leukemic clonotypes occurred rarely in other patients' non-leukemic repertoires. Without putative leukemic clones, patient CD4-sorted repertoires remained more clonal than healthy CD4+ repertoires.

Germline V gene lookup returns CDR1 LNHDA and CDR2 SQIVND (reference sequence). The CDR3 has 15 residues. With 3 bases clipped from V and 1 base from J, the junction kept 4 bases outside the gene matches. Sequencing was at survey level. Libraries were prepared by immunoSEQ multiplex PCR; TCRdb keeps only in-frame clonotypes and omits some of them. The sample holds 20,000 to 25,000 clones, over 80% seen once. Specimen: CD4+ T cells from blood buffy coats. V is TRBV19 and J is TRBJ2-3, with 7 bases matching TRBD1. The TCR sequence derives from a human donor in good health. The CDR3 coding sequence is TGTGCCAGTAGTATGCAGGGGGTAGGCACAGATACGCAGTATTTT. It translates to CASSMQGVGTDTQYF.